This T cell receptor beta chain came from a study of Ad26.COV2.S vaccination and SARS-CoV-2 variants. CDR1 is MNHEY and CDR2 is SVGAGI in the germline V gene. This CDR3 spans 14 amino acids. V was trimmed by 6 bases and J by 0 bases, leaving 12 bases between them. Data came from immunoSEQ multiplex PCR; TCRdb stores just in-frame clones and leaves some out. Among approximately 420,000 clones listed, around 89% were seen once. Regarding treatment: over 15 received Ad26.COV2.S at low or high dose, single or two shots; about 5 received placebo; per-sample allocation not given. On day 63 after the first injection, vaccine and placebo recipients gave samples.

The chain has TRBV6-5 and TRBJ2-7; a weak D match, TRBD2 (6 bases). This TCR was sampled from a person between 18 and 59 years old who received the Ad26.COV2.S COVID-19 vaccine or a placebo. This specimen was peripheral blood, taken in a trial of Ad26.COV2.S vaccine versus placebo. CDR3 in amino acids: CASRLAQSSYEQYF. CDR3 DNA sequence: TGTGCCAGCAGACTAGCCCAAAGCTCCTACGAGCAGTACTTC.